Presented here are 5 T cell receptor beta chains from one specimen sequenced in a study of long-term antiretroviral therapy in people with HIV. With survey level as its setting, the immunoSEQ assay was v3.0. Clones were read by immunoSEQ multiplex PCR, and TCRdb kept only the in-frame ones, dropping some. The profile shows roughly 14,000 clones, 88% of them singletons. The sequencing here drew on unsorted PBMCs, taken roughly 2.3 years before starting antiretroviral therapy. The origin of the receptors is a woman in her twenties or thirties with HIV.

This sequence joins TRBV4-3 and TRBJ1-1, with D hard to call. In germline, CDR1 is LGHNA, CDR2 YSLEER. V was shortened by 1 base and J by 1 base, with 7 bases between the two germline ends. This CDR3 has 14 amino acids. CDR3 sequence reads: CASSQALENTEAFF. DNA of the CDR3: TGCGCCAGCAGCCAAGCGTTAGAGAACACTGAAGCTTTCTTT.

This clone was counted a single time. The chain joins TRBV18 to TRBJ2-7, with TRBD1 matching 8 bases. From germline, CDR1 is KGHSH and CDR2 LQKENI. There are 16 residues in the CDR3. Trimming cost V 0 bases and J 2 bases; bases outside gene matches: 6. CDR3 protein: CASSPPVGQGTYEQYF. In DNA, the CDR3 is TGTGCCAGCTCACCACCGGTCGGACAGGGCACCTACGAGCAGTACTTC.

V gene TRBV4-1 combines with J gene TRBJ1-6; D is ambiguous. CDR1 and CDR2 (germline): MGHRA, YSYEKL. The CDR3 extends over 14 amino acids. V was cut by 4 bases and J by 7 bases, with 11 bases left in between. DNA for the CDR3: TGCGCCAGCAGCCTCCCGAACCAAAATTCACCCCTCCACTTT. This codes for CASSLPNQNSPLHF.

V gene TRBV7-2 combines with J gene TRBJ1-5; possibly TRBD1 for D (6 bases). The germline V gene has CDR1 SGHTA and CDR2 FQGNSA. The CDR3 covers 14 residues. V was shortened by 5 bases and J by 6 bases, with 14 bases between the two germline ends. CDR3 sequence: CASSQGGPFQPQHF. Here the CDR3 DNA reads TGTGCCAGCAGCCAAGGGGGACCTTTTCAGCCCCAGCATTTT. Supplemented by reference TRBV7-2 and TRBJ1-5, the full variable domain reads GAGVSQSPSNKVTEKGKDVELRCDPISGHTALYWYRQSLGQGLEFLIYFQGNSAPDKSGLPSDRFSAERTGGSVSTLTIQRTQQEDSAVYLCASSQGGPFQPQHFGDGTRLSIL.

V usage is TRBV19 and J usage is TRBJ1-1, with D unclear. The CDR3 spans 13 residues. Per the germline V gene, CDR1 is LNHDA and CDR2 is SQIVND (reference sequence). V was cut by 5 bases and J by 4 bases, with 11 bases left in between. The CDR3 DNA reads as TGTGCCAGTAGTGTTCGGCGGAGCACTGAAGCTTTCTTT. Its protein is CASSVRRSTEAFF.